This T cell receptor (beta chain) was identified during a study of blood T cell repertoires in COVID-19. The wider study: Collection of acute and convalescent COVID-19 samples took place in the United States, Italy and Spain. Sources were T cells, B-cell-depleted T cells, or PBMCs; the material itself was cDNA or gDNA.

This clone was found many times. Source study methods: Reference gene primer amplification yielded estimated nucleated cell counts. The assay was immunoSEQ multiplex PCR, and TCRdb's table has in-frame clones only and misses some. V and J calls and clone size are copied from that table; D and trimming were computed from the DNA. In the table there are 150,000 or so clones, about four fifths of which are singletons. V gave up 3 bases and J gave up 7 bases; unmatched junction bases: 8. The germline V gene has CDR1 SGHRS and CDR2 YFSETQ. The CDR3 length is 15 residues. The chain is built from TRBV5-1 and TRBJ1-2, with TRBD1 matching 11 bases. Source material: peripheral blood. The receptor was isolated from a human donor with acute or convalescent COVID-19. The donor label of this sample is uncertain. This CDR3 is CASSSGQGVFGGYTF. The CDR3 DNA is TGCGCCAGCAGCTCGGGACAGGGGGTTTTCGGTGGCTACACCTTC.